The text below deals with one T cell receptor beta chain. The antigen is unknown. TCRdb keeps only in-frame clones here, not all; method: immunoSEQ multiplex PCR. The table records 25,000 to 40,000 clones, about 90% of them present only once. The ends were cut back, 5 bases at V and 2 bases at J, with 19 bases in the middle. Germline CDR1 and CDR2: LNHDA and SQIVND (reference sequence). This CDR3 is 17 amino acids long. Cycle 7 day 1, cycle 4 day 1, and baseline were the timepoints at which blood was sampled. The entry originates in a study of OX40 agonist ivuxolimab in advanced cancers. Study as a whole: Patients were given ivuxolimab, an antibody that agonizes OX40 (CD134). Under the entry rules, prior anti-PD-1, anti-PD-L1 or anti-CTLA-4 therapy was allowed, and about 40% had some.

Overall study results and limits: The specificity for antigen of the expanded peripheral T cells was not determined.

J is TRBJ1-5 and V is TRBV19; D possibly corresponds to TRBD1 (5 bases). Sequences were derived from CD4+ or CD8+ T cells sorted from blood, sampled in a trial of the OX40 agonist ivuxolimab. The sequence was collected from an adult with an advanced solid tumor such as melanoma, head and neck, liver or kidney cancer. This CDR3 reads CASSPSILVGGNQPQHF. As DNA, the CDR3 is TGTGCCAGTAGTCCCTCTATCCTGGTGGGGGGCAATCAGCCCCAGCATTTT.